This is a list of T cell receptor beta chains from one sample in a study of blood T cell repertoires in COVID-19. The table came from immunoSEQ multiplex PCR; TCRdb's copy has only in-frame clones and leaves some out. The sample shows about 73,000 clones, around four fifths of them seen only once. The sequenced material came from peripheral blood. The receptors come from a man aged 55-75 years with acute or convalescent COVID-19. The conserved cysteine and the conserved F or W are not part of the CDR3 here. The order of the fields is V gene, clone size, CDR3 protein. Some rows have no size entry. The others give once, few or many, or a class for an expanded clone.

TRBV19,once,ASGKDPGNQETQY
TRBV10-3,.,AISSTGGSQPQH
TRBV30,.,AWSPPDRDSGNTIY
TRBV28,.,ASSKYGGGIDNEQF
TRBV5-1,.,ASSLDQGGNIQY
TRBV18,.,ASSPSGQGRNSPLH
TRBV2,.,ASTLEQGSTEAF
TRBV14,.,ASSQQALALYNEQF
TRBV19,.,ASSIPQPTNQPQH
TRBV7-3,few,ASSLGQDQETQY
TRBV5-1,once,ASSFQGGNEQF
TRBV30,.,AWSADRVSNQPQH
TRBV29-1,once,SVAGQGNYGYT
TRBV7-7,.,ASSLADSKETQY
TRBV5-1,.,ASSLETGEAF
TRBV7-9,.,ASSLDSTYNSPLH
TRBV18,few,ASSSNRGGTYEQY
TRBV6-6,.,ASSYGDRDLEAF
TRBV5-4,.,ASSPAPDRVTGELF
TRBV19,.,ASSPQGLAVINEQF
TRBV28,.,ASSGGAEGTEAF
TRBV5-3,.,ARSLLGGRCGELF
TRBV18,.,ASSPNAGADGYT